This is a list of T cell receptor beta chains from one sample in a study of T cells after yellow fever vaccination. In TCRdb, the 5' RACE reads were re-called with MiXCR into one record per CDR3 protein. Of approximately 300,000 distinct CDR3 sequences in the sample, about 9.5% were seen once. The specimen was PBMCs, collected on the day of the first yellow fever vaccination. The receptors here all came from a man between 18 and 35 years old who received the YFV17D yellow fever vaccine. Each CDR3 is given with its conserved first and last residue. D genes are given only for firm matches. A clone size is listed for some rows: how often the clone was seen (once, few, many), or a class if it is expanded.

abundance	v_gene	j_gene	d_gene	CDR3aa	CDR3nt
few	TRBV15	TRBJ2-5	-	CATSSLGPWQYF	TGTGCCACCAGCAGTCTAGGCCCCTGGCAGTACTTC
many	TRBV3-1	TRBJ2-1	-	CASSQYGGSTYNEQFF	TGTGCCAGCAGCCAATACGGAGGCAGTACCTACAATGAGCAGTTCTTC
many	TRBV28	TRBJ1-3	-	CASSLPRTFSGNTIYF	TGTGCCAGCAGTTTGCCCAGGACCTTCTCTGGAAACACCATATATTTT
few	TRBV7-2	TRBJ2-2	-	CASRLLEPGELFF	TGTGCCAGCAGGCTACTGGAGCCCGGGGAGCTGTTTTTT
-	TRBV5-1	TRBJ2-5	-	CASSNREQETQYF	TGCGCCAGCAGCAACAGGGAACAAGAGACCCAGTACTTC
-	TRBV5-1	TRBJ1-6	-	CASSQGRENSPLHF	TGCGCCAGCAGCCAGGGACGGGAAAATTCACCCCTCCACTTT
few	TRBV12-3/TRBV12-4	TRBJ2-3	-	CASKPMLTSTDTQYF	TGTGCCAGCAAACCCATGCTGACAAGCACAGATACGCAGTATTTT
-	TRBV12-5	TRBJ2-3	-	CASGLPGTDTQYF	TGTGCTAGTGGTTTGCCTGGCACAGATACGCAGTATTTT
few	TRBV18	TRBJ1-2	TRBD1	CASSPGTGYNGYGYTF	TGTGCCAGCTCACCAGGGACAGGGTATAATGGCTATGGCTACACCTTC
-	TRBV19	TRBJ1-1	-	CASSTYSEAFF	TGTGCCAGTAGTACCTACAGTGAAGCTTTCTTT
few	TRBV7-9	TRBJ1-1	-	CASSLDDGGTEAFF	TGTGCCAGCAGCCTAGACGACGGGGGGACTGAAGCTTTCTTT
-	TRBV10-3	TRBJ1-1	-	CAISERDRNTEAFF	TGTGCCATCAGTGAGAGAGACAGGAACACTGAAGCTTTCTTT
once	TRBV11-2	TRBJ2-7	TRBD1	CASSLATGGSYEQYF	TGTGCCAGCAGCTTAGCGACAGGGGGCTCCTACGAGCAGTACTTC
few	TRBV20-1	TRBJ2-3	TRBD1	CSMGQMVGVAQYF	TGCAGTATGGGACAGATGGTTGGCGTAGCGCAGTATTTT
few	TRBV10-3	TRBJ2-5	TRBD1	CAISVGDRAGLKYF	TGTGCCATCAGTGTTGGAGACAGGGCAGGTCTCAAGTACTTC
-	TRBV5-4	TRBJ2-5	TRBD2	CASSLDWTSNSETQYF	TGTGCCAGCAGCTTGGATTGGACTAGTAATTCAGAGACCCAGTACTTC
-	TRBV27	TRBJ2-4	-	CASSFLGKNIQYF	TGTGCCAGCAGTTTTTTAGGCAAAAACATTCAGTACTTC
many	TRBV4-2	TRBJ2-1	TRBD2	CASSRGLAGGPNEQFF	TGTGCCAGCAGCCGGGGACTAGCGGGGGGACCCAATGAGCAGTTCTTC
few	TRBV16	TRBJ1-2	-	CASSQGSQNYGYTF	TGTGCCAGCAGCCAAGGGTCACAGAACTATGGCTACACCTTC
few	TRBV5-1	TRBJ2-2	TRBD2	CASSPGLAGASNTGELFF	TGCGCCAGCAGCCCGGGACTAGCGGGGGCCTCGAACACCGGGGAGCTGTTTTTT
many	TRBV12-5	TRBJ2-1	TRBD2	CASGLVGTSGGPTYNEQFF	TGTGCTAGTGGTTTGGTGGGGACTAGCGGGGGGCCAACCTACAATGAGCAGTTCTTC
many	TRBV14	TRBJ2-1	TRBD2	CASSLSGGGEQFF	TGTGCCAGCAGCCTCAGCGGGGGGGGGGAGCAGTTCTTC
few	TRBV6-5	TRBJ1-2	-	CASSSQGTDYGYTF	TGTGCCAGCAGTTCGCAGGGGACCGACTATGGCTACACCTTC
few	TRBV9	TRBJ1-2	-	CASSATNYGYTF	TGTGCCAGCAGCGCTACTAACTATGGCTACACCTTC
-	TRBV7-9	TRBJ1-6	-	CASSLIGASPLHF	TGTGCCAGCAGCTTAATTGGGGCTTCACCCCTCCACTTT
few	TRBV20-1	TRBJ2-5	TRBD2	CSAVGLAVQETQYF	TGCAGTGCAGTTGGACTAGCAGTTCAAGAGACCCAGTACTTC
-	TRBV6-5	TRBJ2-6	-	CASSSLLGGAGANVLTF	TGTGCCAGCAGTTCCCTTCTGGGGGGTGCTGGGGCCAACGTCCTGACTTTC
few	TRBV7-9	TRBJ2-1	TRBD2	CASSSGTSGGARNEQFF	TGTGCCAGCAGCTCGGGGACTAGCGGGGGGGCCCGGAATGAGCAGTTCTTC
few	TRBV5-1	TRBJ2-6	TRBD1	CASSLGQGVYGANVLTF	TGCGCCAGCAGCTTGGGGCAGGGGGTGTATGGGGCCAACGTCCTGACTTTC
few	TRBV5-1	TRBJ2-1	-	CASNPRATSSNEQFF	TGCGCCAGCAACCCCCGGGCTACTAGCTCCAATGAGCAGTTCTTC
-	TRBV5-5	TRBJ2-7	-	CASSFYGGPGEQYF	TGTGCCAGCAGCTTTTACGGGGGGCCGGGTGAGCAGTACTTC
few	TRBV5-6	TRBJ1-3	TRBD1	CASSLVRGENTIYF	TGTGCCAGCAGCTTGGTCAGGGGGGAAAACACCATATATTTT
-	TRBV20-1	TRBJ1-2	TRBD1	CSAFTQGATYGYTF	TGCAGTGCTTTTACGCAGGGGGCCACCTATGGCTACACCTTC
-	TRBV25-1	TRBJ2-7	-	CASSEYQGRDEQYF	TGTGCCAGCAGTGAATATCAGGGGAGGGACGAGCAGTACTTC
-	TRBV6-2/TRBV6-3	TRBJ2-2	-	CASRTTPVTGELFF	TGTGCCAGCAGAACTACGCCAGTCACCGGGGAGCTGTTTTTT
-	TRBV5-5	TRBJ1-1	-	CASSLRANTEAFF	TGTGCCAGCAGCTTGAGAGCGAACACTGAAGCTTTCTTT
few	TRBV9	TRBJ1-6	-	CASSVQPADSPLHF	TGTGCCAGCAGCGTACAACCGGCGGATTCACCCCTCCACTTT
-	TRBV21-1	TRBJ2-6	-	CASSKMRARANVLTF	TGTGCCAGCAGCAAAATGCGGGCACGGGCCAACGTCCTGACTTTC
few	TRBV5-1	TRBJ1-1	-	CASSLFQGEAFF	TGCGCCAGCAGCTTGTTTCAGGGCGAAGCTTTCTTT
-	TRBV6-6	TRBJ2-7	-	CASSYSGEQYF	TGTGCCAGCAGTTACTCAGGCGAGCAGTACTTC
few	TRBV5-1	TRBJ1-3	-	CASSLVGQLSGNTIYF	TGCGCCAGCAGCTTGGTAGGACAGCTCTCTGGAAACACCATATATTTT
-	TRBV7-6	TRBJ2-7	-	CASIRRDLGMGYEQYF	TGTGCCAGCATCCGCCGGGACTTAGGCATGGGTTACGAGCAGTACTTC
many	TRBV7-2	TRBJ2-1	-	CASSLAYMNEQFF	TGTGCCAGCAGCTTAGCGTACATGAATGAGCAGTTCTTC
few	TRBV10-2	TRBJ2-7	-	CASISPAYEQYF	TGCGCCAGCATATCACCCGCTTACGAGCAGTACTTC
few	TRBV6-5	TRBJ2-1	-	CASSSPRANTGYNEQFF	TGTGCCAGCAGTTCTCCCCGGGCTAATACTGGCTACAATGAGCAGTTCTTC
few	TRBV6-1	TRBJ1-5	TRBD1	CASSRTQGAQPQHF	TGTGCCAGCAGTCGAACACAGGGGGCACAGCCCCAGCATTTT
many	TRBV4-1	TRBJ2-7	-	CASSQDGSIVYEQYF	TGCGCCAGCAGCCAAGACGGTAGCATAGTTTACGAGCAGTACTTC
few	TRBV3-1	TRBJ1-5	TRBD1	CASSQDHRGGMYQPQHF	TGTGCCAGCAGCCAAGATCACAGGGGGGGAATGTATCAGCCCCAGCATTTT
-	TRBV7-6	TRBJ2-3	-	CASSLATARTQYF	TGTGCCAGCAGCTTAGCGACCGCCCGTACGCAGTATTTT
-	TRBV4-2	TRBJ2-3	-	CASSQDDTQYF	TGTGCCAGCAGCCAAGACGATACGCAGTATTTT
-	TRBV10-2	TRBJ2-2	-	CANPLTAPGNTGELFF	TGCGCCAACCCCCTGACAGCGCCGGGTAACACCGGGGAGCTGTTTTTT
-	TRBV10-3	TRBJ1-1	-	CAITLEGLNTEAFF	TGTGCCATCACCTTGGAAGGGTTGAACACTGAAGCTTTCTTT
-	TRBV7-9	TRBJ2-1	TRBD2	CAIRDWRGTGGHEQFF	TGTGCCATCAGGGACTGGAGGGGAACGGGGGGACATGAGCAGTTCTTC
-	TRBV3-1	TRBJ1-6	-	CASSQDLGISSPLHF	TGTGCCAGCAGCCAAGATCTAGGGATCAGTTCACCCCTCCACTTT
many	TRBV5-1	TRBJ1-5	-	CASSLIGGTEPQHF	TGCGCCAGCAGCTTGATTGGGGGCACGGAGCCCCAGCATTTT
few	TRBV7-9	TRBJ2-2	-	CASSLALANTGELFF	TGTGCCAGCAGCTTAGCTCTCGCGAACACCGGGGAGCTGTTTTTT
few	TRBV5-6	TRBJ1-2	TRBD1	CASRPSLGQQRYGYTF	TGTGCCAGCAGACCGAGTCTGGGACAGCAGCGTTATGGCTACACCTTC
many	TRBV28	TRBJ1-2	-	CASSLGAGTYGYTF	TGTGCCAGCAGTTTGGGGGCAGGGACCTATGGCTACACCTTC
-	TRBV20-1	TRBJ2-3	-	CSARERGKIADTQYF	TGCAGTGCTAGAGAACGAGGGAAAATCGCAGATACGCAGTATTTT